The table lists the clone carrying this T cell receptor (beta chain) with a few counts. The V end was cut by 1 base, the J end by 5 bases, with 8 bases between. Germline values: CDR1 SSHAT, CDR2 FNYEAQ (reference sequence). This CDR3 has 13 residues. PCR was performed a second time for 7 to 11 cycles using a sample-barcoded 5' primer and a J-beta primer mix. TCRdb used MiXCR to reprocess the 5' RACE reads, holding one entry per CDR3 protein. The sample lists about 680,000 distinct CDR3 sequences, roughly 50% occurring once. These data are taken from a study of blood T cells in healthy people across ages. Isolated PBMCs totaled at least 6.5 million in each sample.

The TCR sequence derives from a woman in her sixties or seventies in good health. The V and J genes are TRBV7-7 and TRBJ2-5; D ambiguous. The specimen sequenced was blood. The DNA for the CDR3 is TGTGCCAGCAGCTTAGGGATGGGGGAGACCCAGTACTTC. Amino acid sequence: CASSLGMGETQYF. The full variable domain, its missing parts supplied by reference TRBV7-7 and TRBJ2-5, is GAGVSQSPRYKVTKRGQDVTLRCDPISSHATLYWYQQALGQGPEFLTYFNYEAQPDKSGLPSDRFSAERPEGSISTLTIQRTEQRDSAMYRCASSLGMGETQYFGPGTRLLVL.